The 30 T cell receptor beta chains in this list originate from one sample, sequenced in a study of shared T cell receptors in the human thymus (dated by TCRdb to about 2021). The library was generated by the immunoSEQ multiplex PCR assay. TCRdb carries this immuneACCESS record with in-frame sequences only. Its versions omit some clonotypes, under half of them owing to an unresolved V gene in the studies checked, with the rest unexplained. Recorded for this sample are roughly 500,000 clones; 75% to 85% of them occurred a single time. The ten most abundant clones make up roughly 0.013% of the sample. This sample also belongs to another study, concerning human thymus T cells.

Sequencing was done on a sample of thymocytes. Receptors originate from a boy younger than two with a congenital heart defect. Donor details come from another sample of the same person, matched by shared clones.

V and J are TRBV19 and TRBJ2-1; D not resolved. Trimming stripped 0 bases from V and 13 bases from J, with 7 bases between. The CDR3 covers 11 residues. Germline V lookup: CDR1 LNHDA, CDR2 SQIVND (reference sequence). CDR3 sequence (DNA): TGTGCCAGTAGTATAGAGGCGGTCCAGTTCTTC. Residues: CASSIEAVQFF.

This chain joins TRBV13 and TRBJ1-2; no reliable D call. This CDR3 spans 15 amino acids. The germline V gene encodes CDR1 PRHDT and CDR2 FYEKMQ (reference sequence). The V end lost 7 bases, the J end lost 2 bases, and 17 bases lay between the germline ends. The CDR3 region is CASTSPGSANYGYTF. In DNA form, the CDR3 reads TGTGCCAGCACCTCACCCGGGAGCGCGAACTATGGCTACACCTTC.

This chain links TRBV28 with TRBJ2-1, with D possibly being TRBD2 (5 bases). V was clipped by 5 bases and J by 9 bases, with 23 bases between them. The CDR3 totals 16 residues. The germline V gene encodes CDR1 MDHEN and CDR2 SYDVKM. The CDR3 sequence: CASSVLGIVPNSEQFF. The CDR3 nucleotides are TGTGCCAGCAGTGTACTAGGGATAGTCCCCAATTCTGAGCAGTTCTTC.

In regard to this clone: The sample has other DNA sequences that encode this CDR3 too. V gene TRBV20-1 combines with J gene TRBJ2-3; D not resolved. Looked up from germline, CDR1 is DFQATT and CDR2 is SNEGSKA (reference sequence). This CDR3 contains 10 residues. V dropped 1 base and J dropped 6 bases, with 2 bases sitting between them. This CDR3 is CSARADTQYF. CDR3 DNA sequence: TGCAGTGCTAGAGCGGATACGCAGTATTTT.

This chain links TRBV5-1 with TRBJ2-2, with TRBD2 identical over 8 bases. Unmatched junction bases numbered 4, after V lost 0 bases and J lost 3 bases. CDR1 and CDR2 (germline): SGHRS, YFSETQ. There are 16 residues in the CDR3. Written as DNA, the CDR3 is TGCGCCAGCAGCTTGGACGCGGGAGGCTACACCGGGGAGCTGTTTTTT. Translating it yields CASSLDAGGYTGELFF.

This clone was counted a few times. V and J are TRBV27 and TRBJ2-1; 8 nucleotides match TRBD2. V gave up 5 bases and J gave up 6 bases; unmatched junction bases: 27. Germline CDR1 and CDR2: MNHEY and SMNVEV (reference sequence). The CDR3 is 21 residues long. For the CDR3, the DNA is TGTGCCAGCAGTCCCCACCTAGCGGGCGCTTTCAGCCATATACCTCTCAATGAGCAGTTCTTC. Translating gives CASSPHLAGAFSHIPLNEQFF.

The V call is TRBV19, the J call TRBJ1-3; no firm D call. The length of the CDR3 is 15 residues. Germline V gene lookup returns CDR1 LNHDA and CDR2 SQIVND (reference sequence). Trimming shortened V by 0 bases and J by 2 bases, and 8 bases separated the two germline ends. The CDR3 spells CASSIDLGAGNTIYF. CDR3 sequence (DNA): TGTGCCAGTAGTATAGATCTGGGAGCTGGAAACACCATATATTTT. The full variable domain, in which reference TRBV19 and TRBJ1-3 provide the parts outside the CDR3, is DGGITQSPKYLFRKEGQNVTLSCEQNLNHDAMYWYRQDPGQGLRLIYYSQIVNDFQKGDIAEGYSVSREKKESFPLTVTSAQKNPTAFYLCASSIDLGAGNTIYFGEGSWLTVV.

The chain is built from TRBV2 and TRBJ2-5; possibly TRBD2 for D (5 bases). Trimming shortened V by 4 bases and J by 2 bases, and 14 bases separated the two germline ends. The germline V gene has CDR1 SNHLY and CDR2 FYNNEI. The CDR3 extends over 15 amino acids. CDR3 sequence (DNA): TGTGCCAGCAGTGCTAAGGACTCGTGTCAAGAGACCCAGTACTTC. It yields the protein CASSAKDSCQETQYF.

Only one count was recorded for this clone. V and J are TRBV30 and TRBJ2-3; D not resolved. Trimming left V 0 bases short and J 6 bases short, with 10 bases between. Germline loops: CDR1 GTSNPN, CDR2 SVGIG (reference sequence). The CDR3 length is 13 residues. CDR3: CAWSVSVADTQYF. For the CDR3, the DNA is TGTGCCTGGAGTGTATCCGTCGCGGATACGCAGTATTTT.

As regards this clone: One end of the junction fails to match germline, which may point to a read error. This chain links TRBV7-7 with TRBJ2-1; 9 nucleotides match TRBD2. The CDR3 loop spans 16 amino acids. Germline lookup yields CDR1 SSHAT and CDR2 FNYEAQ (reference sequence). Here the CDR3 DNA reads TGTGCTAGCAGCCCTCACTCGACTAGCGGCCACAATGAGCAGTTCTTC. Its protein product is CASSPHSTSGHNEQFF.

The CDR3 is CASSFGTGHYEQYF. In nucleotides, the CDR3 is TGCGCCAGCAGCTTCGGAACAGGGCATTACGAGCAGTACTTC. The chain has TRBV5-1 and TRBJ2-7, with D possibly TRBD1 on 6 matching bases. V lost 2 bases and J 4 bases, leaving 13 bases between the germline ends. Germline V gene data show CDR1 as SGHRS and CDR2 as YFSETQ. The CDR3 loop spans 14 amino acids.

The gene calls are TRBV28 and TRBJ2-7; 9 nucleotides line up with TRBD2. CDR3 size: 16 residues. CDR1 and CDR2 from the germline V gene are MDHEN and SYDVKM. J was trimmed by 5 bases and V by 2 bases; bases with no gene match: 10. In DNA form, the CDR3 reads TGTGCCAGCAGTTTACGGCTAGCGGGACAGCCGGACGAGCAGTACTTC. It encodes CASSLRLAGQPDEQYF.

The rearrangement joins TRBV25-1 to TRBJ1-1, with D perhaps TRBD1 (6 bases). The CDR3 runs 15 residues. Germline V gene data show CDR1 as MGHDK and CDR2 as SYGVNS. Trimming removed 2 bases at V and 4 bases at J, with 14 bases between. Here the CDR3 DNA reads TGTGCCAGCAGTGAAAATCCAGGGGAGGGCACTGAAGCTTTCTTT. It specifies CASSENPGEGTEAFF. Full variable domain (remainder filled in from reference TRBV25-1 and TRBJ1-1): EADIYQTPRYLVIGTGKKITLECSQTMGHDKMYWYQQDPGMELHLIHYSYGVNSTEKGDLSSESTVSRIRTEHFPLTLESARPSHTSQYLCASSENPGEGTEAFFGQGTRLTVV.

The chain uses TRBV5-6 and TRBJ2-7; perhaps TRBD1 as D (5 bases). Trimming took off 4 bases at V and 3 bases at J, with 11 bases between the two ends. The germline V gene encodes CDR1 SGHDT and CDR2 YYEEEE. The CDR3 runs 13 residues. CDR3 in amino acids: CASSTAGNYEQYF. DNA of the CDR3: TGTGCCAGCAGCACTGCAGGGAACTACGAGCAGTACTTC. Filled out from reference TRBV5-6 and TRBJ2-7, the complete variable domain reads DAGVTQSPTHLIKTRGQQVTLRCSPKSGHDTVSWYQQALGQGPQFIFQYYEEEERQRGNFPDRFSGHQFPNYSSELNVNALLLGDSALYLCASSTAGNYEQYFGPGTRLTVT.

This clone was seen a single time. The CDR3 region is CASRDQGNQPQHF. CDR3 DNA: TGTGCCAGTAGGGATCAGGGGAATCAGCCCCAGCATTTT. The chain recombines TRBV19 with TRBJ1-5; perhaps TRBD1 as D (6 bases). The germline CDR1 and CDR2 sequences are LNHDA and SQIVND (reference sequence). The CDR3 has 13 residues. V lost 6 bases to trimming and J lost 4 bases, with 10 bases between them.

CDR3 protein: CASSHRQGIASGNTIYF. CDR3 sequence (DNA): TGTGCCAGCAGCCACCGACAGGGGATTGCCTCTGGAAACACCATATATTTT. V is TRBV28 and J is TRBJ1-3; 8 bases align to TRBD1. There are 17 residues in the CDR3. Germline V lookup: CDR1 MDHEN, CDR2 SYDVKM. The V gene end was trimmed by 6 bases and the J gene end by 0 bases; junction bases not matched to a gene: 10.

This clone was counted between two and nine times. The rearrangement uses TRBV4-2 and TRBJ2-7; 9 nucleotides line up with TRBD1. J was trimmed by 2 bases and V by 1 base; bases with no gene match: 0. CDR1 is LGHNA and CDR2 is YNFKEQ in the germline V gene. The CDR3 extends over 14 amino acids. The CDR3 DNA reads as TGTGCCAGCAGCCAAGGACAGGGGGCCTACGAGCAGTACTTC. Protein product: CASSQGQGAYEQYF.

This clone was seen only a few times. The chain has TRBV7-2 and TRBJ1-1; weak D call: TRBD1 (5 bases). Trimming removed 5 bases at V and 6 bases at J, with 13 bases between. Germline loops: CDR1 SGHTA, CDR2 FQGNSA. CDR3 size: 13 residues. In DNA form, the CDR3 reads TGTGCCAGCAGCGGGGGACGGGGGGCTGAAGCTTTCTTT. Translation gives CASSGGRGAEAFF.

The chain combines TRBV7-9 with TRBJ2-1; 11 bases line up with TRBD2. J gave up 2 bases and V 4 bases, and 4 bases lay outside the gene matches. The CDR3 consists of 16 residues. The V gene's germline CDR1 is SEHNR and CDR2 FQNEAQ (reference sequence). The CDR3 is CASSWGTSGTYNEQFF. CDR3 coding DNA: TGTGCCAGCAGCTGGGGGACTAGCGGTACCTACAATGAGCAGTTCTTC.

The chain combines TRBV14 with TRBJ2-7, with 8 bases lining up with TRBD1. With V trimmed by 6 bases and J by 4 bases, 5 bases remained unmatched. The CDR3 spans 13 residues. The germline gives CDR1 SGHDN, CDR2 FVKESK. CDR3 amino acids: CASSHTGGYEQYF. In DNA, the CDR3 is TGTGCCAGCAGTCACACAGGGGGGTACGAGCAGTACTTC. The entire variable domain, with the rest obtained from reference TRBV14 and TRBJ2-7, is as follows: EAGVTQFPSHSVIEKGQTVTLRCDPISGHDNLYWYRRVMGKEIKFLLHFVKESKQDESGMPNNRFLAERTGGTYSTLKVQPAELEDSGVYFCASSHTGGYEQYFGPGTRLTVT.

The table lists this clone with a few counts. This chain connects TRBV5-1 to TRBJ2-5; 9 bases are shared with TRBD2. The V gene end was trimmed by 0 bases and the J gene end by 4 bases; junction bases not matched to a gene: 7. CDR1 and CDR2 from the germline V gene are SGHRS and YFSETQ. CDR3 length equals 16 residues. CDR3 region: CASSLEAGGPGETQYF. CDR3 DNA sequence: TGCGCCAGCAGCTTGGAGGCGGGAGGGCCGGGAGAGACCCAGTACTTC.

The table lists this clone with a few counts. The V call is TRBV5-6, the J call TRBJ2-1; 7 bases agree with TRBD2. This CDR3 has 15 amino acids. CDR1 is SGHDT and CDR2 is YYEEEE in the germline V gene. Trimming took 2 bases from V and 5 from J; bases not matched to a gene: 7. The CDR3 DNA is TGTGCCAGCAGCTTCCGGACTAGAACGGACAATGAGCAGTTCTTC. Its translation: CASSFRTRTDNEQFF. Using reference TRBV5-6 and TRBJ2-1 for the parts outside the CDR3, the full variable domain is DAGVTQSPTHLIKTRGQQVTLRCSPKSGHDTVSWYQQALGQGPQFIFQYYEEEERQRGNFPDRFSGHQFPNYSSELNVNALLLGDSALYLCASSFRTRTDNEQFFGPGTRLTVL.

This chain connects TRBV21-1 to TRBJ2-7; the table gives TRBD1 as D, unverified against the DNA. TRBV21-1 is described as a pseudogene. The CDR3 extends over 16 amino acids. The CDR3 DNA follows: TGTGCCAGCAGCAAAGACAGGGACCCCAACTCCTACGAGCAGTACTTC. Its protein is CASSKDRDPNSYEQYF.

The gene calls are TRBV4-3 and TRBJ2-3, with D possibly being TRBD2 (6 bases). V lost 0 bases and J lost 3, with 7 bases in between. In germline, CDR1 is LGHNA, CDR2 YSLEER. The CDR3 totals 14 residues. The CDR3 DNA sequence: TGCGCCAGCAGCCAAGAGGACTATACAGATACGCAGTATTTT. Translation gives CASSQEDYTDTQYF.

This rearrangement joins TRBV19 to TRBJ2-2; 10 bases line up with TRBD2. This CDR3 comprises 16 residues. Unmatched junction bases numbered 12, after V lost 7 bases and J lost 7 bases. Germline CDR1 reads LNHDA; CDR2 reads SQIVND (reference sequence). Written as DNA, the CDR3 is TGTGCCAGTATCACTTCTCAGCGGGAGGGGGACGGGGAGCTGTTTTTT. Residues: CASITSQREGDGELFF.

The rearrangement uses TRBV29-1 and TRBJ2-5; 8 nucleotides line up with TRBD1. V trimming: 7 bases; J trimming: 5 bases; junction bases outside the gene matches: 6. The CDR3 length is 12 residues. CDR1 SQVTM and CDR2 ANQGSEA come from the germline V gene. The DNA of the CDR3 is TGCAGCGGTATAACAGGGGGGGAGACCCAGTACTTC. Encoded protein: CSGITGGETQYF.

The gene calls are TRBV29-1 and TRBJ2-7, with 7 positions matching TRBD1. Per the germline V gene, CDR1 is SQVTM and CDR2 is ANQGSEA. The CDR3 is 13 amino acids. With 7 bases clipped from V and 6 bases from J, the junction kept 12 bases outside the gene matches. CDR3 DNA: TGCAGCGCCACGACAGGGACGGGGAGCGAGCAGTACTTC. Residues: CSATTGTGSEQYF.

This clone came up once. The CDR3 loop is CASSSLGQGAHIQYF. Here the CDR3 DNA reads TGTGCCAGCAGTTCACTCGGACAGGGGGCACACATTCAGTACTTC. The chain joins TRBV28 to TRBJ2-4; 11 bases are a match to TRBD1. Germline V lookup: CDR1 MDHEN, CDR2 SYDVKM. The CDR3 spans 15 residues. Trimming removed 4 bases from V and 8 bases from J; junction bases left unmatched: 7.

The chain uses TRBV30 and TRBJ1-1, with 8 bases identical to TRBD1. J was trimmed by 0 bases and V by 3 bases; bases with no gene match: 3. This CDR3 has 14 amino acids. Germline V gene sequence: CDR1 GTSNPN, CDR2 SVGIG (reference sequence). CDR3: CAWRTGQVNTEAFF. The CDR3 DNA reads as TGTGCCTGGAGGACGGGACAGGTGAACACTGAAGCTTTCTTT.

The CDR3 spells CASSHSRDRGEKLFF. CDR3 DNA: TGCGCCAGCAGCCACTCCCGGGACAGAGGGGAAAAACTGTTTTTT. The chain links TRBV4-1 to TRBJ1-4, with 7 bases identical to TRBD1. The germline CDR1 and CDR2 sequences are MGHRA and YSYEKL. This CDR3 has 15 residues. V lost 3 bases and J lost 8; bases outside the gene matches: 9.